This T cell receptor beta chain emerged from a study of blood T cell repertoires in COVID-19. V lost 3 bases, J lost 7 bases, and 12 bases lay in between. The CDR3 is made up of 14 amino acids. CDR1 is SNHLY and CDR2 is FYNNEI in the germline V gene. Measured with immunoSEQ multiplex PCR; TCRdb has only the in-frame clones, and not every one. The sample yields about 440,000 clones, roughly 91% seen once. This receptor was identified in a woman under 40 with acute or convalescent COVID-19. This chain links TRBV2 with TRBJ2-2, with D unresolved. Sequenced material: peripheral blood. CDR3 nucleotide sequence: TGTGCCAGCAGTGAGGCGGTTATGGACGGGGAGCTGTTTTTT. Translating gives CASSEAVMDGELFF.